This entry concerns a single TCR beta chain. Its matching antigen is unknown. This sample was taken from a study of Ad26.COV2.S vaccination and SARS-CoV-2 variants. Study-wide findings and caveats: CD8+ and CD4+ T cells specific for spike reportedly responded with substantial breadth after vaccination. Responses of T cells in total may have been underestimated by the TCR breadth and depth analyses.

Some clones are missing from TCRdb's copy, which holds only in-frame ones; the method was immunoSEQ multiplex PCR. The sample contains about 350,000 clones, 92% of which appear only once. This CDR3 is built from 13 residues. V lost 5 bases to trimming and J lost 5 bases, with 11 bases between them. Germline CDR1 LNHDA, CDR2 SQIVND (reference sequence). The sequenced sample was peripheral blood, obtained after recovery from COVID-19. This chain joins TRBV19 and TRBJ2-3; D gene ambiguous. The sequence was obtained from a human donor who had recovered from COVID-19. CDR3 bases: TGTGCCAGTAGTCGACTTTCGGTAGATACGCAGTATTTT. Translating it yields CASSRLSVDTQYF. The full variable domain, its missing parts supplied by reference TRBV19 and TRBJ2-3, is DGGITQSPKYLFRKEGQNVTLSCEQNLNHDAMYWYRQDPGQGLRLIYYSQIVNDFQKGDIAEGYSVSREKKESFPLTVTSAQKNPTAFYLCASSRLSVDTQYFGPGTRLTVL.